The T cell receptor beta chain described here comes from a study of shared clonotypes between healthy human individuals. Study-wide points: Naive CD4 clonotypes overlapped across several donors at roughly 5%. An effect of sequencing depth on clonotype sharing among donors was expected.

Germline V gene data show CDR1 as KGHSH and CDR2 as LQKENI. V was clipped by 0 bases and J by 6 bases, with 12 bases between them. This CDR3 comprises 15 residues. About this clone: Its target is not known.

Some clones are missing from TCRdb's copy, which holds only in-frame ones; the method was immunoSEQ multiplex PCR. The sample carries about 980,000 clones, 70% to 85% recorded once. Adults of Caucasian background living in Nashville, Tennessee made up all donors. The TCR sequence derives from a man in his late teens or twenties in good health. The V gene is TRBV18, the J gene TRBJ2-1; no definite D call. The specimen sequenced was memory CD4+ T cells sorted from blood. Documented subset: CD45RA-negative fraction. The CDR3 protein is CASSPPNRALNEQFF. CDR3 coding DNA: TGTGCCAGCTCACCACCGAACCGGGCCCTCAATGAGCAGTTCTTC.